This T cell receptor (beta chain) was retrieved from a study of OX40 agonist ivuxolimab in advanced cancers. The V gene's germline CDR1 is MRHNA and CDR2 SNTAGT. CDR3 length: 14 residues. V dropped 6 bases and J dropped 0 bases, with 6 bases sitting between them. Assay used: immunoSEQ multiplex PCR; TCRdb lists only in-frame clones, some missing. The sample has under 150,000 clones, 80% to 90% seen once; the top ten hold more than 0.45%. V usage is TRBV6-4 and J usage is TRBJ1-6; no clear D. The sample was CD4+ or CD8+ T cells sorted from blood, taken in a trial of the OX40 agonist ivuxolimab. The source of this sequence is an adult with an advanced solid tumor such as melanoma, head and neck, liver or kidney cancer. The CDR3 reads CASRESSYNSPLHF. In DNA, the CDR3 is TGTGCCAGCAGAGAAAGCTCCTATAATTCACCCCTCCACTTT.